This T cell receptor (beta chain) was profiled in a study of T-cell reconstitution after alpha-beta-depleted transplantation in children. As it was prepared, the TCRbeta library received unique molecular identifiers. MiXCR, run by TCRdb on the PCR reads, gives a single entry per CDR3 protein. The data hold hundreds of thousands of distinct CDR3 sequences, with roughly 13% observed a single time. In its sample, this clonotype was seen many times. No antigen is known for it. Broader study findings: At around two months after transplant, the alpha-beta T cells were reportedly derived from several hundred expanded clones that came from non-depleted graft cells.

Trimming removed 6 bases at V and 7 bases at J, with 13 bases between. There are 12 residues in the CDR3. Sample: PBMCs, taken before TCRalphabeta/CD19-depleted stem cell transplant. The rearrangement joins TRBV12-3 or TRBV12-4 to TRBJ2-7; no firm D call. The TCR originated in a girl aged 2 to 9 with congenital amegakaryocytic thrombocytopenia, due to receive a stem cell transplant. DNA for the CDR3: TGTGCCAGCAGCCCAGGATCGAGGGAGCAGTACTTC. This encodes CASSPGSREQYF.